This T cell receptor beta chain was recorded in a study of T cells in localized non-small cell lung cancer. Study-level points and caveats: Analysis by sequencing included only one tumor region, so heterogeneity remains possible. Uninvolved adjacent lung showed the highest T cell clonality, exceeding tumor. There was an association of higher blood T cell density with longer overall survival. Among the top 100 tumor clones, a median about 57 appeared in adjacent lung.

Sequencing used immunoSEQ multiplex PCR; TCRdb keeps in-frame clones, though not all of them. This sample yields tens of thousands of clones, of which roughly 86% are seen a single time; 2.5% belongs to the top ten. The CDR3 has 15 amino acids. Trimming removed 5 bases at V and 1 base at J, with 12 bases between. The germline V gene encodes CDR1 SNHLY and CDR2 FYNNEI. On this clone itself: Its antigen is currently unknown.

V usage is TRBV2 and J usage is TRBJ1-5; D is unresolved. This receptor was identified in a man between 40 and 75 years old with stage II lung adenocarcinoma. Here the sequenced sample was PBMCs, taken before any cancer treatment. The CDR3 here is CASSSYSESNQPQHF. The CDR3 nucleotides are TGTGCCAGCAGTTCCTACAGTGAGAGCAATCAGCCCCAGCATTTT.